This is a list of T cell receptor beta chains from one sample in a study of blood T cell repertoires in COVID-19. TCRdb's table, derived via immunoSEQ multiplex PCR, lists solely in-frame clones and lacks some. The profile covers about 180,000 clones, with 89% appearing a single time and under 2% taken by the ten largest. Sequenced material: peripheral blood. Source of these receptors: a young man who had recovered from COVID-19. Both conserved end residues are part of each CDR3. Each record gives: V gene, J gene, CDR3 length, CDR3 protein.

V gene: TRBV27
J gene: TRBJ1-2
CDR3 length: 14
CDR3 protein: CASWDRVTNYGYTF

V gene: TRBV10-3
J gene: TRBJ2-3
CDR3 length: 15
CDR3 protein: CAIRLDRGEADTQYF

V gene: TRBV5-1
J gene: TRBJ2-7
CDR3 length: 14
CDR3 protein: CASTPYASGSEQYF

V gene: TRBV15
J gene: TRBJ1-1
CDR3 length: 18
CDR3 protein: CATSTNHVVGQVNTEAFF

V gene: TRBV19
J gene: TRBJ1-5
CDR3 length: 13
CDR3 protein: CASRWGRSQPQHF

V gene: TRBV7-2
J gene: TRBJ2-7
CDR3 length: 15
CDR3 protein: CASSLDGTGPREQYF

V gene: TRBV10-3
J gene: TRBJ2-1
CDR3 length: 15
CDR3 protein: CAIRGTGNSYNEQFF

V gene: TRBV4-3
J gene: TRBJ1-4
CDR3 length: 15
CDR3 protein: CACSRVGGSNEKLFF

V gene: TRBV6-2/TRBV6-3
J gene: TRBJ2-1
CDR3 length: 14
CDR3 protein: CASSLGRAGNEQFF

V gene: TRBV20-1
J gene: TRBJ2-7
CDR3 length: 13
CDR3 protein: CSASTSGGYEQYF

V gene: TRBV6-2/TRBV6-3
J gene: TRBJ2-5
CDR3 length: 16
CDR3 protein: CASSLTIDRGAETQYF

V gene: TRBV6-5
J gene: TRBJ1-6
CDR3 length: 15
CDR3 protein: CASRGDRDYNSPLHF

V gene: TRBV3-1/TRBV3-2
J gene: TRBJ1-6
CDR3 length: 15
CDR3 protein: CASSQDQGVTSPLHF

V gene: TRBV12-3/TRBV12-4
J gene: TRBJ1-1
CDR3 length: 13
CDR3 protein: CASSLGGRSEAFF

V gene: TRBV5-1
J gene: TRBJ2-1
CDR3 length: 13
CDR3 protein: CASSGTGYNEQFF

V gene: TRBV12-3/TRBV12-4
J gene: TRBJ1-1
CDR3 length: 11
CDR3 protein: CASSLSVEAFF

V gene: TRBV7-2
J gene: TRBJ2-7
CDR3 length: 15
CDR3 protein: CASSSAGTGIYEQYF

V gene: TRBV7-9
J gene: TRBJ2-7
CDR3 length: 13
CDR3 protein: CASSSPSSYEQYF

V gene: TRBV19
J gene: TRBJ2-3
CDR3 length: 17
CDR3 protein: CASSISQRDPRTDTQYF

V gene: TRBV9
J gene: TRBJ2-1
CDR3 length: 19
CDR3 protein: CASSESQNLSDRDPNEQFF

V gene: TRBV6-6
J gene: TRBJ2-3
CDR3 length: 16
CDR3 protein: CASSRLAALVGDTQYF

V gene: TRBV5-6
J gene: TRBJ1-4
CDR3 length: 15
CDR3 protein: CASSSVRQALEKLFF

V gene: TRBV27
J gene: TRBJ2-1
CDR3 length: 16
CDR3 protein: CASRPSGTSGAGEQFF

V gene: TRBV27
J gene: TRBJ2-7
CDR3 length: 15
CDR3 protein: CASSLSGGLFYEQYF

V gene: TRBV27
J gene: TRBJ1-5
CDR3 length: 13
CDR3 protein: CASSGTGRQPQHF

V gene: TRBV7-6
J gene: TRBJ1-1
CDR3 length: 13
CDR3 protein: CASSLGRTTEAFF

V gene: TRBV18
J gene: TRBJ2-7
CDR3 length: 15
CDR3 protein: CASSPDESGAYEQYF

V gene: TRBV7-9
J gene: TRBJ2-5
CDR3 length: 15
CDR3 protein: CASSLGQGNQETQYF

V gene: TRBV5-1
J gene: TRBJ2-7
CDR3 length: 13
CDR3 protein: CASSPGYPYEQYF

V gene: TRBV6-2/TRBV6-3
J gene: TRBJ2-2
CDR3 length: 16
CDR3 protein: CASSFRTSGNTGELFF

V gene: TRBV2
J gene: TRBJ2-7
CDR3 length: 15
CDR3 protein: CASSVYGTIDYEQYF

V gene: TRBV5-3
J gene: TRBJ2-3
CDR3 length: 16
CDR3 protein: CARSHRTGGVSDTQYF

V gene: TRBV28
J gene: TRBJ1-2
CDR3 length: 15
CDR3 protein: CASSLRGRLNYGYTF

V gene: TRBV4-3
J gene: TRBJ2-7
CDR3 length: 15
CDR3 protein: CASSQNLQPSYEQYF

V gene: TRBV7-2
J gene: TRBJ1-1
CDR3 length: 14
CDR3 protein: CASSLGAVNTEAFF

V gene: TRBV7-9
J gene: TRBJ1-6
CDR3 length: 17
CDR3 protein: CASRSGTSSSYNSPLHF

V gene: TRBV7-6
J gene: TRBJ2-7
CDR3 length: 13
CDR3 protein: CASSPTGGYEQYF

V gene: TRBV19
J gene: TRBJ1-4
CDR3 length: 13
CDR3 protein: CASGGQGREKLFF

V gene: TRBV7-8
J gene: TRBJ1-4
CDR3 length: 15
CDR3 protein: CASSSLQGIGEKLFF

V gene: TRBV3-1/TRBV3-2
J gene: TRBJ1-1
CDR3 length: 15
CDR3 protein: CASSSRQDLLPEAFF

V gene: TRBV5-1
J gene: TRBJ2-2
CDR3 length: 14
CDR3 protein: CASSPGTRAGELFF

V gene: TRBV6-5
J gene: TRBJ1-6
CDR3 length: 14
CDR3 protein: CASRLQGANSPLHF

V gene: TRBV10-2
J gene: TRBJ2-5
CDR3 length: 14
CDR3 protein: CASSEGGGEETQYF

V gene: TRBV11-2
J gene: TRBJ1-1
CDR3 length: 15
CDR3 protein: CASSLGGTGVSEAFF

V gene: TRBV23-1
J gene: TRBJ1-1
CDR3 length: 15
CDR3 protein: CASSQSFRGKTEAFF

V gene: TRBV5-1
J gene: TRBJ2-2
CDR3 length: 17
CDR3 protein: CASSFLTGGGNTGELFF

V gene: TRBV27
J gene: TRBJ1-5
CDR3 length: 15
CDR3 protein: CASSLDRGPNQPQHF

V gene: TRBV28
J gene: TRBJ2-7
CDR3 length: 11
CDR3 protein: CASRTDYEQYF

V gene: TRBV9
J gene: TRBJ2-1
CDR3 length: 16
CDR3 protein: CASSAGRREPDFEQFF

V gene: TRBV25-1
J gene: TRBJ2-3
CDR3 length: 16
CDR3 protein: CASSDALAGRSDTQYF